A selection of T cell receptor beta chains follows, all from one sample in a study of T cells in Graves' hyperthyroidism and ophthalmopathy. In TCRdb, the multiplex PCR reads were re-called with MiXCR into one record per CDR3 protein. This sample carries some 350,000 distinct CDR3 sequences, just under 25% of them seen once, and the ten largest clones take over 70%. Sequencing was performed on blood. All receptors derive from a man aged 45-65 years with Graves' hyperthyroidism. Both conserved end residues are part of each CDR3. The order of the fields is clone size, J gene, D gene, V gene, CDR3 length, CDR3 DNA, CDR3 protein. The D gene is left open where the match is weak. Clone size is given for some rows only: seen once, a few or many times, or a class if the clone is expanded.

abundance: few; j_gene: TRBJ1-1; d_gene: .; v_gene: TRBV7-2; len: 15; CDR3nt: TGTGCCAGCAGCTTAGAGAATCGGCTGAACACTGAAGCTTTCTTT; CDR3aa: CASSLENRLNTEAFF
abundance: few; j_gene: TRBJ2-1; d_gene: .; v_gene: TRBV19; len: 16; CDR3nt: TGTGCCAGTAGTATAGCAGAGGGAAACGCCTACAATGAGCAGTTCTTC; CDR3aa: CASSIAEGNAYNEQFF
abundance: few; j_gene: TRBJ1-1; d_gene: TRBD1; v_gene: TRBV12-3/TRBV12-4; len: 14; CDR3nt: TGTGCCAGCAGTATGACAGGGGGCAGGACTGAAGCTTTCTTT; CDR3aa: CASSMTGGRTEAFF
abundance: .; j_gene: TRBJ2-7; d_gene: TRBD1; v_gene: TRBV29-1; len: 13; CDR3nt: TGCAGCGTGAGGGACAGGTCCCCCTACGAGCAGTACTTC; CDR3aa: CSVRDRSPYEQYF
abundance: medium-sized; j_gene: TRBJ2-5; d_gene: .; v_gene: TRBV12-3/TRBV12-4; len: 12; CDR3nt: TGTGCCAGCAGCCGATTTGGGGAGACCCAGTACTTC; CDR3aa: CASSRFGETQYF
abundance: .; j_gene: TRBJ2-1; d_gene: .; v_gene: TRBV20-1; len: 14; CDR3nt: TGCAGTGCCGCGGGACCCTCGAATGGGGATGAGCAGTTCTTC; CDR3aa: CSAAGPSNGDEQFF
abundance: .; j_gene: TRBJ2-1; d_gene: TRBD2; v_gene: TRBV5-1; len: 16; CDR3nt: TGCGCCAGCAGCTTGGTCGGTAGCGGGAAAGCCAATGAGCAGTTCTTC; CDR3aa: CASSLVGSGKANEQFF
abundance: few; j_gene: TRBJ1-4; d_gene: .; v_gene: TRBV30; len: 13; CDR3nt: TGTGCCTGGAGAGTGGCGGCTAATGAAAAACTGTTTTTT; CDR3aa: CAWRVAANEKLFF
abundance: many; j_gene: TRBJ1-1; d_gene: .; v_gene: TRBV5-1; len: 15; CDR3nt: TGCGCCAGCAGCTTGGCCTCGAGGGTAACGGGAGAAGCTTTCTTT; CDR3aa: CASSLASRVTGEAFF
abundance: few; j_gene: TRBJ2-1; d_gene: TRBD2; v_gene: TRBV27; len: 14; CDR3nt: TGTGCCAGCCGCTGGACTAGCGGGATCAATGAGCAGTTCTTC; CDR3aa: CASRWTSGINEQFF
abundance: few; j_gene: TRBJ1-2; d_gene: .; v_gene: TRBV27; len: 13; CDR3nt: TGTGCCAGCAGTTTCTTGGGGTTGGAGGGCTACACCTTC; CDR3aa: CASSFLGLEGYTF
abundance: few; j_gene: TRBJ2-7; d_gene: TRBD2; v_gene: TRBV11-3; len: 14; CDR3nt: TGTGCCAGCAGCCCTACACGCGGGAGTAGGGCGCAGTACTTC; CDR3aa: CASSPTRGSRAQYF
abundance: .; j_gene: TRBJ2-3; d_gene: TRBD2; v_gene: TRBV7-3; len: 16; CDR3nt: TGTGCCAGCAGCGTAGGACTAGCGGGAGATTTAGATACGCAGTATTTT; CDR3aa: CASSVGLAGDLDTQYF
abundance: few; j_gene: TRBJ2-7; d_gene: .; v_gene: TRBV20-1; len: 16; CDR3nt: TGCAGTGCTAGATTCGGCCTACGGGGACCTACCTACGAGCAGTACTTC; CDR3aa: CSARFGLRGPTYEQYF
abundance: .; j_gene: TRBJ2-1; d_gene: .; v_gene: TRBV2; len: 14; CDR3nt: TGTGCCAGCACCGCCGGACCTAGTTACAATGAGCAGTTCTTC; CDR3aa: CASTAGPSYNEQFF
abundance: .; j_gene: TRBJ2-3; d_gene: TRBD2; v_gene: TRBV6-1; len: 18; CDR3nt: TGTGCCAGCAGTCCCGGGACTAGCGGGAGTTTTCGCACAGATACGCAGTATTTT; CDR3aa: CASSPGTSGSFRTDTQYF
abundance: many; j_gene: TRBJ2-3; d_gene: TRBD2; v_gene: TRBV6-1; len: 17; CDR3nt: TGTGCCAGCAGTGACTACCCTAGCGGGAGGGCCTTAGGGACGCAGTATTTT; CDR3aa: CASSDYPSGRALGTQYF
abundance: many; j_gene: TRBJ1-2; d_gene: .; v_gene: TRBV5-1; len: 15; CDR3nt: TGCGCCAGCAGCTTGGAGTACCGCCAGGGCTATGGCTACACCTTC; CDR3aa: CASSLEYRQGYGYTF
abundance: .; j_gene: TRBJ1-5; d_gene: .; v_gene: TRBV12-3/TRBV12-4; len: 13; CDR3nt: TGTGCCAGCAGTTTTTCAGATAATCAGCTCCAGCATTTT; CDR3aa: CASSFSDNQLQHF
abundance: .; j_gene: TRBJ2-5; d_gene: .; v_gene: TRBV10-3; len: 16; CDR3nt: TGTGCCATCAGTAGAAACAGGGACGAGGGGCAAGAGACCCAGTACTTC; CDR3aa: CAISRNRDEGQETQYF
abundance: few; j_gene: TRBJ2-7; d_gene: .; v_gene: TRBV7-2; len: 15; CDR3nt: TGTGCCAGCAGCCCCCCGACAGATGGTACCTACGAGCAGTACTTC; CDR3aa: CASSPPTDGTYEQYF
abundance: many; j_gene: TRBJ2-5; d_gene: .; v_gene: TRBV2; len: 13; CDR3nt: TGTGCCAGCACTGCGCGAGTCAAAGAGACCCAGTACTTC; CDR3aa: CASTARVKETQYF
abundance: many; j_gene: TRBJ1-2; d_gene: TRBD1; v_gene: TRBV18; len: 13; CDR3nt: TGTGCCAGCTCACCAGGGACAGTTTATGGCTACACCTTC; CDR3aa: CASSPGTVYGYTF
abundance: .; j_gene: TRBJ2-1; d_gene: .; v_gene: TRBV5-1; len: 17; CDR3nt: TGCGCCAGCAGCCCCGGGACAGCTAGACTAGCCGGCAATGAGCAGTTCTTC; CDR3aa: CASSPGTARLAGNEQFF
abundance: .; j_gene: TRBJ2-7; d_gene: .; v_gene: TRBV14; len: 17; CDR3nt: TGTGCCAGGAGCCCAAACTACGGGACTCGGAGCTCCTACGAGCAGTACTTC; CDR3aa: CARSPNYGTRSSYEQYF
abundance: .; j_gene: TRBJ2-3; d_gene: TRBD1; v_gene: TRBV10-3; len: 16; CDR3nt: TGTGCCATCAGTGATACCGGGACAGGGGGAACAGATACGCAGTATTTT; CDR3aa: CAISDTGTGGTDTQYF
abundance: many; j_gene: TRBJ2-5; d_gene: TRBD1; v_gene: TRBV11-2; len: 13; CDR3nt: TGTGCCAGCAGCTTTGGACAGGAAGAGACCCAGTACTTC; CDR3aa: CASSFGQEETQYF
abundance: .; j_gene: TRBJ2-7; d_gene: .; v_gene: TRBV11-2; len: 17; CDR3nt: TGCGCCAGCAGCCCCATCTTGGGGAACAGGGTCGAAGACGAGCAGTACTTC; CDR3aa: CASSPILGNRVEDEQYF
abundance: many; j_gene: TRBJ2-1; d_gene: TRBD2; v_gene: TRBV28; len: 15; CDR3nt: TGTGCCAGCAGTTTATATGGGACTACCGACAATGAGCAGTTCTTC; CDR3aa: CASSLYGTTDNEQFF
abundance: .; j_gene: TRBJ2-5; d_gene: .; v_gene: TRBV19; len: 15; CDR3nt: TGTGCCAGTATGCTCTCTACAGTCGAGCCCGAGACCCAGTACTTC; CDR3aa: CASMLSTVEPETQYF
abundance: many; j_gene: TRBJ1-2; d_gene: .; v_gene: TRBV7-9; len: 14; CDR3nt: TGTGCCAGCAGCTTAGGCGCTGGGGATCATGGCTACACCTTC; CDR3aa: CASSLGAGDHGYTF
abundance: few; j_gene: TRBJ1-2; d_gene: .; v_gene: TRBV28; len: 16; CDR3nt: TGTGCCAGCAGTTCACCCGAGATCAGGGGTAATTTGGGCTACACCTTC; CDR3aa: CASSSPEIRGNLGYTF
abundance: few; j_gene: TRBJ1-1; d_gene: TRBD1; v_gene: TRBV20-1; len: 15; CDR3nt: TGCAGTGCTAGAGATTTTGCCGGGACAGCTCAAGAAGCTTTCTTT; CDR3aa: CSARDFAGTAQEAFF
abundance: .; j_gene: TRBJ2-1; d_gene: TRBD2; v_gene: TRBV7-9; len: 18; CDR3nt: TGTGCCAGCAGCTCTACCAAGTCGTTGGGACTAGCCTACAATGAGCAGTTCTTC; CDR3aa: CASSSTKSLGLAYNEQFF
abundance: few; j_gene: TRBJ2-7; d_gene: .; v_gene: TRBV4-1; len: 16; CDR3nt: TGCGCCAGCAGCCAAGAAACGGGCAGAAGGTACTACGAGCAGTACTTC; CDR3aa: CASSQETGRRYYEQYF
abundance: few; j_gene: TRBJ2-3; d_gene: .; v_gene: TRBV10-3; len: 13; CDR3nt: TGTGCCATCAGTGAGAACCCCGCAGATACGCAGTATTTT; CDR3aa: CAISENPADTQYF
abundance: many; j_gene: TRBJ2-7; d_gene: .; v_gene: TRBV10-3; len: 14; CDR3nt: TGTGCCATCAGCGCAGTGGGGAGCTCCTACGAGCAGTACTTC; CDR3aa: CAISAVGSSYEQYF
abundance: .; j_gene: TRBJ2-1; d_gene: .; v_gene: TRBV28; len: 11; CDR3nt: TGTGCCACCACAATCGAGGGAGGGCAGTTCTTC; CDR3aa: CATTIEGGQFF
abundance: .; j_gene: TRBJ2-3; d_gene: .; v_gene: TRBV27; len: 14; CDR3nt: TGTGCCAGCAGTTTACAGGGTTTTTCAGATACGCAGTATTTT; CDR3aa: CASSLQGFSDTQYF
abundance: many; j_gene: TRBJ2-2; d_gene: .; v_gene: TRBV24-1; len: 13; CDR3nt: TGTGCCACCACGAACGGGAACACCGGGGAGCTGTTTTTT; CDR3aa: CATTNGNTGELFF
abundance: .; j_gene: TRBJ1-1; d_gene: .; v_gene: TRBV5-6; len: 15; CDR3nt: TGTGCCAGCAGCTTGCCGCAGGCGATTAACACTGAAGCTTTCTTT; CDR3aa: CASSLPQAINTEAFF
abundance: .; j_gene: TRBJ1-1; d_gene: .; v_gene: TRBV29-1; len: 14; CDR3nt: TGCAGCGTTGCTTTTGTGGGTTTCGGCACTGAAGCTTTCTTT; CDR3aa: CSVAFVGFGTEAFF
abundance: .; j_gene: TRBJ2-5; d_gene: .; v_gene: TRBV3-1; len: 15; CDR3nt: TGTGCCAGCAGCCAAGCCGGCAGGGATCAAGAGACCCAGTACTTC; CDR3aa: CASSQAGRDQETQYF
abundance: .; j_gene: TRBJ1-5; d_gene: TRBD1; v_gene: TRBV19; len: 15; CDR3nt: TGTGCCAGTCGGACAGGTCCTCGTGCGAATCAGCCCCAGCATTTT; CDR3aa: CASRTGPRANQPQHF
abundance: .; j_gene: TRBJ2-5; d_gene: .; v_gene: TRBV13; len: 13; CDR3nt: TGTGCCAGCAGCTTCAGGGATGGGGAGACCCAGTACTTC; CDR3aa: CASSFRDGETQYF
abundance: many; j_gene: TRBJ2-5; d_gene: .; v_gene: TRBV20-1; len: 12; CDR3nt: TGCAGTGGACTTGGGGTTGGAGAGACCCAGTACTTC; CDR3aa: CSGLGVGETQYF
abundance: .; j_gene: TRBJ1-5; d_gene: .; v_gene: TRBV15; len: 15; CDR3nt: TGTGCCACCAGCAGAGAACAGGTTGGTGCTCAGCCCCAGCATTTT; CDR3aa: CATSREQVGAQPQHF
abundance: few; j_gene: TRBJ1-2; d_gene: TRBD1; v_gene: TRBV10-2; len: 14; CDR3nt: TGCGCCAGCAGTAAGGGACAGATCGACTATGGCTACACCTTC; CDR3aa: CASSKGQIDYGYTF
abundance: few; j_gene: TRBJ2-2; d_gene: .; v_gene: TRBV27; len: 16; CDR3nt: TGTGCCAGCAACGGGGATCCCCCATTGAACACCGGGGAGCTGTTTTTT; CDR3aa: CASNGDPPLNTGELFF
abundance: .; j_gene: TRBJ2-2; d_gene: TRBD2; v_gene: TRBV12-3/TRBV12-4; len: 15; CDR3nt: TGTGCCAGCACCGGTAGACTAGCGGGGGCCGGGGAGCTGTTTTTT; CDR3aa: CASTGRLAGAGELFF
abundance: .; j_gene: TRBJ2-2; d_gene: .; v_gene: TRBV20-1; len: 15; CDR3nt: TGCAGTGCCGAGGCCGGCAGGGCGAACACCGGGGAGCTGTTTTTT; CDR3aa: CSAEAGRANTGELFF
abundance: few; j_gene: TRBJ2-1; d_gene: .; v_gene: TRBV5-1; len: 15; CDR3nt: TGCGCCAGCAGCTTCGTTAAGAGGGCCTACAATGAGCAGTTCTTC; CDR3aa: CASSFVKRAYNEQFF
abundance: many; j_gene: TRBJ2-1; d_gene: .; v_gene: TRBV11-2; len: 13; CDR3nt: TGTGCCAGCAGCTTAGTGGGCTACAATGAGCAGTTCTTC; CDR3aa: CASSLVGYNEQFF
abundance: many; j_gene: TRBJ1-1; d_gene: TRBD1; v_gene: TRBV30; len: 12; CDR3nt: TGTGCCTGGAGTCAGGGGGGGCCTGAAGCTTTCTTT; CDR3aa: CAWSQGGPEAFF
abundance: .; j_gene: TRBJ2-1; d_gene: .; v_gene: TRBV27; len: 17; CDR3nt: TGTGCCAGCAGCCCTAGCGACGTGTGGGATAGGGGCGATGAGCAGTTCTTC; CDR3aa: CASSPSDVWDRGDEQFF
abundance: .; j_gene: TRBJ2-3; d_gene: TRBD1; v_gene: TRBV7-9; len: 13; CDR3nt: TGTGCCAGCAGCTACCAAGGACAGGGCCCGCAGTATTTT; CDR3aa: CASSYQGQGPQYF
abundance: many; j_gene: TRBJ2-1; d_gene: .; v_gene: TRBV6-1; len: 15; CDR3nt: TGTGCCAGCAGAGCGAGCGGAGCCCCCTACAATGAGCAGTTCTTC; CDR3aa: CASRASGAPYNEQFF
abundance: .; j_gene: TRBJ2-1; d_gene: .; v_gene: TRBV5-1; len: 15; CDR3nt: TGCGCCAGCAGCTTGGAGGGAGCCGCCTACAATGAGCAGTTCTTC; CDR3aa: CASSLEGAAYNEQFF
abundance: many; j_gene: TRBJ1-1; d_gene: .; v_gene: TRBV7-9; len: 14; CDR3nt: TGTGCCAGCAGCCCGATGGGCGGAAACACTGAAGCTTTCTTT; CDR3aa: CASSPMGGNTEAFF
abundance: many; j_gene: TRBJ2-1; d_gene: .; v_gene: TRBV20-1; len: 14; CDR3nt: TGCAGTGCAGTGGGTGGCAGAGGGTACAATGAGCAGTTCTTC; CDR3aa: CSAVGGRGYNEQFF